One and the same sample provided the 27 T cell receptor beta chains below, sequenced in a study of blood T cell repertoires in COVID-19. The table came from immunoSEQ multiplex PCR; TCRdb's copy has only in-frame clones and leaves some out. The sample carries a few hundred thousand clones, roughly nine tenths recorded once. What was sequenced was PBMCs or T cells enriched from blood (not recorded which). The receptor set was obtained from a man aged 18 to 35 who had recovered from COVID-19.

The chain employs TRBV28 and TRBJ2-3, with TRBD1 identical over 8 bases. This CDR3 is built from 16 residues. V lost 8 bases and J lost 4; bases outside the gene matches: 14. Germline loops: CDR1 MDHEN, CDR2 SYDVKM. The CDR3 is CASQRGQGAPADTQYF. DNA for the CDR3: TGTGCCAGCCAAAGGGGTCAGGGGGCCCCCGCAGATACGCAGTATTTT. The variable domain in full, with the rest retrieved from reference TRBV28 and TRBJ2-3, is DVKVTQSSRYLVKRTGEKVFLECVQDMDHENMFWYRQDPGLGLRLIYFSYDVKMKEKGDIPEGYSVSREKKERFSLILESASTNQTSMYLCASQRGQGAPADTQYFGPGTRLTVL.

The gene calls are TRBV19 and TRBJ1-2; TRBD1 is a possible D gene (6 bases). The CDR3 length is 16 residues. Germline lookup yields CDR1 LNHDA and CDR2 SQIVND (reference sequence). The germline V and J ends were trimmed by 1 base and 8 bases, with 20 bases remaining between them. CDR3 sequence reads: CASSIGRDNTLHGYTF. The CDR3 coding sequence is TGTGCCAGTAGTATAGGCCGGGACAACACTCTGCACGGCTACACCTTC. The full variable domain, its missing parts supplied by reference TRBV19 and TRBJ1-2, is DGGITQSPKYLFRKEGQNVTLSCEQNLNHDAMYWYRQDPGQGLRLIYYSQIVNDFQKGDIAEGYSVSREKKESFPLTVTSAQKNPTAFYLCASSIGRDNTLHGYTFGSGTRLTVV.

The rearrangement joins TRBV14 to TRBJ1-2; 7 nucleotides line up with TRBD1. The germline CDR1 and CDR2 sequences are SGHDN and FVKESK. This CDR3 has 13 residues. The V segment lost 4 bases and the J segment 8 bases; nucleotides outside the gene matches: 7. The CDR3 DNA reads TGTGCCAGCAGCCGCCGGGACAGTGAAGGCTACACCTTC. Translated: CASSRRDSEGYTF.

The chain couples TRBV7-9 to TRBJ2-5; 10 nucleotides line up with TRBD1. The CDR3 runs 17 residues. The V segment lost 5 bases and the J segment 5 bases; nucleotides outside the gene matches: 14. Germline CDR1 is SEHNR and CDR2 is FQNEAQ (reference sequence). In nucleotides, the CDR3 is TGTGCCAGCAGCACGGACCGGGACAGGGGAATCGCGGAGACCCAGTACTTC. Translation: CASSTDRDRGIAETQYF.

The V call is TRBV5-1, the J call TRBJ2-3; the match to TRBD2 covers 16 bases. The CDR3 is made up of 20 amino acids. V lost 3 bases to trimming and J lost 3 bases; unmatched junction nucleotides: 13. Germline CDR1 is SGHRS and CDR2 is YFSETQ. CDR3 amino acids: CASSSKNTGTSGGETDTQYF. The CDR3 DNA reads as TGCGCCAGCAGCTCCAAAAACACCGGGACTAGCGGGGGGGAAACAGATACGCAGTATTTT. The variable domain in full, with the rest retrieved from reference TRBV5-1 and TRBJ2-3, is KAGVTQTPRYLIKTRGQQVTLSCSPISGHRSVSWYQQTPGQGLQFLFEYFSETQRNKGNFPGRFSGRQFSNSRSEMNVSTLELGDSALYLCASSSKNTGTSGGETDTQYFGPGTRLTVL.

The chain carries TRBV7-3 and TRBJ2-3, with D tentatively TRBD1 (6 bases). CDR1 SGHTA and CDR2 FQGTGA come from the germline V gene. V lost 7 bases, J lost 4 bases, and 15 bases lay in between. This CDR3 spans 14 amino acids. CDR3 in amino acids: CASTFAGAADTQYF. CDR3 coding DNA: TGTGCCAGCACTTTTGCAGGGGCGGCAGATACGCAGTATTTT. Full variable domain (remainder filled in from reference TRBV7-3 and TRBJ2-3): GAGVSQTPSNKVTEKGKYVELRCDPISGHTALYWYRQSLGQGPEFLIYFQGTGAADDSGLPNDRFFAVRPEGSVSTLKIQRTERGDSAVYLCASTFAGAADTQYFGPGTRLTVL.

The rearrangement joins TRBV7-9 to TRBJ2-7, with D tentatively TRBD2 (6 bases). The length of the CDR3 is 13 residues. Germline V gene data show CDR1 as SEHNR and CDR2 as FQNEAQ (reference sequence). V was shortened by 2 bases and J by 3 bases, with 8 bases between the two germline ends. The CDR3 loop is CASSLMGGYEQYF. The CDR3 DNA sequence: TGTGCCAGCAGCTTAATGGGAGGCTACGAGCAGTACTTC.

The chain employs TRBV7-2 and TRBJ2-7, with 8 bases aligning to TRBD1. The junction had 10 bases not matched to a gene; V was cut back by 2 bases and J by 7 bases. There are 15 residues in the CDR3. The germline gives CDR1 SGHTA, CDR2 FQGNSA. The CDR3 protein is CASSLQGAGVGEQYF. The CDR3 nucleotides are TGTGCCAGCAGCTTACAGGGGGCAGGTGTCGGAGAGCAGTACTTC.

The table lists this clone with a few counts. The gene calls are TRBV27 and TRBJ2-7; weak D call: TRBD1 (5 bases). Trimming took 3 bases from V and 3 from J, leaving 9 bases between them. The germline CDR1 and CDR2 sequences are MNHEY and SMNVEV (reference sequence). The CDR3 has 13 amino acids. CDR3 DNA sequence: TGTGCCAGCAGTTTGGGGCAGGACTACGAGCAGTACTTC. Protein product: CASSLGQDYEQYF.

The genes are TRBV28 and TRBJ1-3; D is unresolved. Per germline, CDR1 MDHEN and CDR2 SYDVKM. Trimming left V 4 bases short and J 8 bases short, with 21 bases between. CDR3 length: 16 amino acids. The CDR3 protein is CASSSTGNQRGDTIYF. For the CDR3, the DNA is TGTGCCAGCAGTTCTACCGGGAACCAGCGCGGAGACACCATATATTTT.

The chain has TRBV7-9 and TRBJ2-1; 13 bases match TRBD2. V lost 5 bases, J lost 10 bases, and 8 bases stayed unmatched. Germline V gene sequence: CDR1 SEHNR, CDR2 FQNEAQ (reference sequence). The CDR3 runs 15 residues. CDR3 bases: TGTGCCAGCAGCCCTCGGACTAGCGGGGGTACGGAGCAGTTCTTC. Its translation is CASSPRTSGGTEQFF. Looking up the rest from reference TRBV7-9 and TRBJ2-1 gives the full variable domain: DTGVSQNPRHKITKRGQNVTFRCDPISEHNRLYWYRQTLGQGPEFLTYFQNEAQLEKSRLLSDRFSAERPKGSFSTLEIQRTEQGDSAMYLCASSPRTSGGTEQFFGPGTRLTVL.

CDR3 protein: CASSQDLFKLQYYGYTF. CDR3 coding DNA: TGCGCCAGCAGCCAAGATTTATTTAAATTGCAGTACTATGGCTACACCTTC. The J gene is TRBJ1-2, the V gene TRBV4-1; D is ambiguous. The CDR3 is 17 amino acids. With 0 bases removed from V and 3 bases from J, the gap between germline ends came to 17 bases. Germline V gives CDR1 MGHRA, CDR2 YSYEKL.

The genes are TRBV7-6 and TRBJ1-5; 12 bases align to TRBD1. Germline V CDR1 and CDR2: SGHVS, FNYEAQ. V dropped 5 bases and J dropped 9; count of bases not matched to a gene: 11. The CDR3 contains 16 residues. DNA for the CDR3: TGTGCCAGCAGCAAGCAGGGACAGGGGGCTGTTTTGCCCCAGCATTTT. Translated: CASSKQGQGAVLPQHF.

The rearrangement uses TRBV5-8 and TRBJ2-3; 9 nucleotides agree with TRBD2. The CDR3 consists of 15 residues. V gave up 2 bases and J gave up 0 bases; unmatched junction bases: 1. CDR1 SGHTS and CDR2 YDEGEE come from the germline V gene. CDR3 sequence: CASSFLAGSTDTQYF. The CDR3, as DNA: TGTGCCAGCAGCTTTCTAGCGGGAAGCACAGATACGCAGTATTTT. Supplemented by reference TRBV5-8 and TRBJ2-3, the full variable domain reads EAGVTQSPTHLIKTRGQQATLRCSPISGHTSVYWYQQALGLGLQFLLWYDEGEERNRGNFPPRFSGRQFPNYSSELNVNALELEDSALYLCASSFLAGSTDTQYFGPGTRLTVL.

V gene TRBV5-8 combines with J gene TRBJ2-7, with D uncertain. Germline CDR1 reads SGHTS; CDR2 reads YDEGEE. The CDR3 length is 15 residues. Trimming cost V 6 bases and J 0 bases, with 16 bases left between them. CDR3 loop: CASTLRLHISYEQYF. CDR3 nucleotides: TGTGCCAGCACCCTCCGACTCCATATCTCCTACGAGCAGTACTTC.

DNA for the CDR3: TGTGCCTGGAGTGTAATCCGGACTGTCTACAATGAGCAGTTCTTC. This sequence encodes CAWSVIRTVYNEQFF. J is TRBJ2-1 and V is TRBV30, with D perhaps TRBD2 (5 bases). Per the germline V gene, CDR1 is GTSNPN and CDR2 is SVGIG (reference sequence). The CDR3 extends over 15 amino acids. The V gene lost 0 bases and the J gene lost 3 bases, with 12 bases spanning the gap.

The gene calls are TRBV10-2 and TRBJ2-1; D possibly corresponds to TRBD1 (5 bases). The length of the CDR3 is 12 residues. Germline CDR1 and CDR2: WSHSY and SAAADI. The V and J ends lost 5 bases and 3 bases respectively, with 5 bases between them. The CDR3 coding sequence is TGCGCCAGCAGTACAGGCTACAATGAGCAGTTCTTC. Amino acid sequence: CASSTGYNEQFF.

The chain recombines TRBV27 with TRBJ2-1; possibly TRBD2 for D (6 bases). CDR1 and CDR2 (germline): MNHEY, SMNVEV (reference sequence). There are 16 residues in the CDR3. The ends were cut back, 8 bases at V and 3 bases at J, with 20 bases in the middle. The CDR3 DNA reads TGTGCCAGCCATGTATCAGCGGGTGATAGCTACAATGAGCAGTTCTTC. Translating gives CASHVSAGDSYNEQFF.

The CDR3 spells CASSPRVIFDEQYF. The CDR3 nucleotides read TGCGCCAGCAGCCCTCGGGTTATTTTCGACGAGCAGTACTTC. This chain joins TRBV4-1 and TRBJ2-7; D gene ambiguous. Trimming removed 4 bases from V and 5 bases from J, with 15 bases in between. The V gene's germline CDR1 is MGHRA and CDR2 YSYEKL. The CDR3 contains 14 residues.

This chain joins TRBV6-5 and TRBJ1-1; 10 bases are shared with TRBD1. Germline CDR1 MNHEY, CDR2 SVGAGI. The J segment lost 5 bases and the V segment lost 4 bases, leaving 4 bases of the junction unmatched. This CDR3 contains 14 residues. The CDR3 DNA is TGTGCCAGCAGTTGGGACAGGGGAGGTACTGAAGCTTTCTTT. Protein: CASSWDRGGTEAFF.

The genes are TRBV12-5 and TRBJ2-2; D is undetermined. Germline lookup yields CDR1 LGHNT and CDR2 FRNRAP. CDR3 length: 13 residues. The ends were cut back, 6 bases at V and 2 bases at J, with 7 bases in the middle. The CDR3 reads CASGFPNTGELFF. The CDR3 DNA is TGTGCTAGTGGCTTCCCTAACACCGGGGAGCTGTTTTTT. Variable domain in full (rest from reference TRBV12-5 and TRBJ2-2): DARVTQTPRHKVTEMGQEVTMRCQPILGHNTVFWYRQTMMQGLELLAYFRNRAPLDDSGMPKDRFSAEMPDATLATLKIQPSEPRDSAVYFCASGFPNTGELFFGEGSRLTVL.

The chain links TRBV29-1 to TRBJ2-5, with TRBD1 as a possible D gene (6 bases). CDR3 length: 16 residues. The germline V gene has CDR1 SQVTM and CDR2 ANQGSEA. Trimming removed 5 bases from V and 4 bases from J, with 23 bases in between. CDR3 sequence (DNA): TGCAGCGTTACCTCCCAGGGGAGTTTTAGATCAGAGACCCAGTACTTC. It is translated as CSVTSQGSFRSETQYF.

This chain connects TRBV6-1 to TRBJ1-5; tentatively, D is TRBD1 (5 bases). The V end lost 2 bases, the J end lost 9 bases, and 20 bases lay between the germline ends. Looked up from germline, CDR1 is MNHNS and CDR2 is SASEGT. CDR3 length: 16 residues. CDR3 nucleotide sequence: TGTGCCAGCAGTGAACTCGGCCAAGGGGCAAGTTGGCCCCAGCATTTT. Protein product: CASSELGQGASWPQHF.

This clone was picked up a small number of times. This sequence joins TRBV18 and TRBJ2-1; 11 bases map to TRBD1. Germline trimming cut 5 bases from V and 7 bases from J; bases unmatched to any gene: 7. The V gene's germline CDR1 is KGHSH and CDR2 LQKENI. The length of the CDR3 is 15 residues. For the CDR3, the DNA is TGTGCCAGCTCATCTTCCGGGACAGGGGGTAATGAGCAGTTCTTC. Its protein product is CASSSSGTGGNEQFF.

The chain combines TRBV7-9 with TRBJ2-7; 8 nucleotides match TRBD1. In germline, CDR1 is SEHNR, CDR2 FQNEAQ (reference sequence). The CDR3 covers 14 residues. Trimming cost V 5 bases and J 7 bases; bases outside gene matches: 10. The CDR3 region has the DNA TGTGCCAGCAGCCCTGGACAGGGATCTCGGGAGCAGTACTTC. It translates to CASSPGQGSREQYF.

The V gene is TRBV12-3 or TRBV12-4, the J gene TRBJ2-3; 8 positions match TRBD2. The V gene end was trimmed by 5 bases and the J gene end by 5 bases; junction bases not matched to a gene: 3. CDR3 size: 13 residues. CDR3 sequence (DNA): TGTGCCAGCAGTCTCGGGACTAGAGATACGCAGTATTTT. Translation: CASSLGTRDTQYF.

This rearrangement joins TRBV4-2 to TRBJ1-5; D gene unclear. This CDR3 contains 15 residues. Germline loops: CDR1 LGHNA, CDR2 YNFKEQ. The V end was cut by 3 bases, the J end by 7 bases, with 16 bases between. As DNA, the CDR3 is TGTGCCAGCAGCCAGGCCTTGACGGGTGGCCAGCCCCAGCATTTT. It is translated as CASSQALTGGQPQHF.